The rows below give T cell receptor beta chains drawn from one sample of a study of Ad26.COV2.S vaccination and SARS-CoV-2 variants. Libraries were prepared by immunoSEQ multiplex PCR; TCRdb keeps only in-frame clonotypes and omits some of them. The profile shows more than 300,000 clones, more than 85% of them singletons. Specimen: peripheral blood, collected in a trial of Ad26.COV2.S vaccine versus placebo. The receptors were gathered from a person aged 18-65 years who received the Ad26.COV2.S COVID-19 vaccine or a placebo. CDR3s include the opening cysteine and the closing phenylalanine or tryptophan. The D gene is left open where the match is weak. Expanded clones are given a class, and other clones once, few, many or no size at all.

D gene | clone size | J gene | V gene | CDR3 DNA | CDR3 protein
NA | NA | TRBJ1-1 | TRBV2 | TGTGCCAGCAGTTCAGTTAGCACAAGGGAAGCTTTCTTT | CASSSVSTREAFF
TRBD1 | NA | TRBJ2-1 | TRBV29-1 | TGCAGCGTTGACCCCAGGCAGGGGGCGCCCCTAGGGGAGCAGTTCTTC | CSVDPRQGAPLGEQFF
NA | NA | TRBJ2-3 | TRBV2 | TGTGCCAGCAGTGTCAGGCCAGGCACAGATACGCAGTATTTT | CASSVRPGTDTQYF
TRBD1 | once | TRBJ2-5 | TRBV15 | TGTGCCACCAGCATAGACAGGGTCCTAATTCCGGAGACCCAGTACTTC | CATSIDRVLIPETQYF
NA | NA | TRBJ2-1 | TRBV24-1 | TGTGCCACCAGGGGGGTGGAACCCTACAATGAGCAGTTCTTC | CATRGVEPYNEQFF
NA | NA | TRBJ2-3 | TRBV7-9 | TGTGCCAGCAGCTTAGGGGGAACAGGTGCAGATACGCAGTATTTT | CASSLGGTGADTQYF
NA | NA | TRBJ1-2 | TRBV12-3/TRBV12-4 | TGTGCCAGCAGTCCCGTGGGGATCGATGGCTACACCTTC | CASSPVGIDGYTF
NA | NA | TRBJ2-7 | TRBV5-1 | TGCGCCAGCAGCTTGGTGGGGCCTGAAGAAGGCTCCGAGCAGTACTTC | CASSLVGPEEGSEQYF
NA | NA | TRBJ1-2 | TRBV12-3/TRBV12-4 | TGTGCCAGCAGCTCCGGCCCCTATGGCTACACCTTC | CASSSGPYGYTF
NA | NA | TRBJ1-5 | TRBV7-6 | TGTGCCAGCAGCTTATACCGGGCACGGAGCAATCAGCCCCAGCATTTT | CASSLYRARSNQPQHF
NA | NA | TRBJ1-1 | TRBV15 | TGTGCCACCAGCAGAGGTGACCACACTGAAGCTTTCTTT | CATSRGDHTEAFF
NA | NA | TRBJ2-1 | TRBV27 | TGTGCCAGCAGTTACGGGGGGGACAGGGCTTTCTTC | CASSYGGDRAFF
NA | NA | TRBJ1-3 | TRBV7-2 | TGTGCCAGCAGCCAGTACCAGTTCTCTGGAAACACCATATATTTT | CASSQYQFSGNTIYF
NA | NA | TRBJ2-3 | TRBV9 | TGTGCCAGCAGCGTGCAGGGATCAGATACGCAGTATTTT | CASSVQGSDTQYF
NA | NA | TRBJ2-1 | TRBV24-1 | TGTGCCACCAGTGATTCCTCCAGGCCAGGCAATGAGCAGTTCTTC | CATSDSSRPGNEQFF
TRBD1 | NA | TRBJ2-2 | TRBV9 | TGTGCCAGCAGCTTACACAGGGGGGCGAACACCGGGGAGCTGTTTTTT | CASSLHRGANTGELFF
TRBD1 | NA | TRBJ1-3 | TRBV7-9 | TGTGCCAGCAGCTTAGTTACCGGGACAGGGGCTGGAAACACCATATATTTT | CASSLVTGTGAGNTIYF
TRBD2 | NA | TRBJ2-7 | TRBV29-1 | TGCAGCGCGGGGGGGATCTCCGAGCAGTACTTC | CSAGGISEQYF
NA | NA | TRBJ2-1 | TRBV5-1 | TGCGCCAGCACTCTCTCAGGCAGGGATTACTACAATGAGCAGTTCTTC | CASTLSGRDYYNEQFF
TRBD2 | NA | TRBJ2-2 | TRBV19 | TGTGCCAGTAGTCCACGGACTAGCCGACGGACCGGGGAGCTGTTTTTT | CASSPRTSRRTGELFF
NA | once | TRBJ1-1 | TRBV7-9 | TGTGCCAGCAGCTTATCAGAGAACACTGAAGCTTTCTTT | CASSLSENTEAFF
NA | many | TRBJ1-5 | TRBV10-3 | TGTGCCATCAGTTTTGAGGGGGGAAGCAATCAGCCCCAGCATTTT | CAISFEGGSNQPQHF
NA | NA | TRBJ1-1 | TRBV18 | TGTGCCAGCTCACCAGGGGGCAGCGACACTGAAGCTTTCTTT | CASSPGGSDTEAFF
TRBD1 | NA | TRBJ2-2 | TRBV7-9 | TGTGCCAGCAGCCCCCGGACAGGGCTGACCGGGGAGCTGTTTTTT | CASSPRTGLTGELFF
NA | NA | TRBJ1-4 | TRBV15 | TGTGCCACCAGCAGAGAGGGCGGGATTCCTGAAAAACTGTTTTTT | CATSREGGIPEKLFF
NA | NA | TRBJ1-1 | TRBV10-3 | TGTGCCATCAGTGAGGGGAGGAACACTGAAGCTTTCTTT | CAISEGRNTEAFF
TRBD2 | few | TRBJ2-2 | TRBV4-2 | TGTGCCAGCAGCTCGGGAGGACCCTCCTCTACGAACACCGGGGAGCTGTTTTTT | CASSSGGPSSTNTGELFF
NA | NA | TRBJ2-5 | TRBV4-3 | TGCGCCAGCAGCCAAGAGACGGGTCAAGAGACCCAGTACTTC | CASSQETGQETQYF